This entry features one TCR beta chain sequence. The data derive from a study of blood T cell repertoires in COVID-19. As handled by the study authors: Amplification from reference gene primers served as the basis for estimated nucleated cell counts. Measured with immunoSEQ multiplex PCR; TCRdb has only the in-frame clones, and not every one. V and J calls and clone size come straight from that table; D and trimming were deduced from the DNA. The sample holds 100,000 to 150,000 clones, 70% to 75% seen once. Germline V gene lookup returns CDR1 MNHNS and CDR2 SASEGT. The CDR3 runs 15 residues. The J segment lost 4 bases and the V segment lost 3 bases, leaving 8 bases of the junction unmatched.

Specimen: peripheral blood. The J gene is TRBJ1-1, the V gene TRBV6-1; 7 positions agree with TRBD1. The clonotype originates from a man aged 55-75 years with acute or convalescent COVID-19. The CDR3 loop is CASSEGSTGATEAFF. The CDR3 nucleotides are TGTGCCAGCAGTGAGGGTTCAACAGGGGCCACTGAAGCTTTCTTT.